This T cell receptor beta chain was captured by sequencing in a study of blood T cell repertoires in COVID-19 (dated by TCRdb to between 2020 and 2021). Broadly, across the study: Samples covering the acute and convalescent phases of COVID-19 were provided by collaborators in the United States, Italy and Spain. Sample metadata almost always included a de-identified subject ID, COVID-19 status, age in years and sex. Samples came from the ongoing ImmuneRACE study (first 160 participants) plus 1,254 subjects from 6 global collaborators. The prospective study material was composed of cDNA or gDNA derived from T cells, B-cell-depleted T cells, or PBMCs. The repertoires were made available in a free public database intended to serve as a resource for research on the immune response to SARS-CoV-2. HLA class I and class II types, where available, came from metadata supplied by the sample provider rather than from assay-based typing. Subjects who had been exposed to COVID-19, were actively infected with it, or had recovered from it provided the deeply sampled blood TCRbeta repertoires that made up the dataset. The study at large found these results: The quantity of clinical and demographic metadata differed by source and by participant and was supplied without curation.

The collaborating institutions used their own protocols to collect whole blood in K2EDTA tubes. For TCRbeta analysis, collaborators shipped samples in one of three forms: frozen whole blood, isolated PBMCs, or DNA extracted from either of those sample types. The immunoSEQ Assay, a bias-controlled multiplex PCR, was used to amplify TCRbeta CDR3 regions from genomic DNA. Turning to the authors' computational methods: The number of nucleated cells in each sample was estimated from the amplification of reference gene primers within the assay. Sequence reads were collapsed and filtered to measure the absolute abundance of every unique TCRbeta CDR3 rearrangement. For each sample, productive Simpson clonality was calculated by taking the square root of Simpson's diversity index across productive rearrangements. Here the immuneACCESS table is served through TCRdb, limited to in-frame sequences with V and J called. Missing clones are a known gap in these copies; in checked studies unresolved V genes cover under half, and the rest lacks a known reason. The D gene and trimming were derived from the DNA, and the V and J assignments and clone size from that table. A total of about 70,000 clones appear in this sample, roughly 86% of them only once. The ten largest clones take up about 0.83% of the sample.

From the germline V gene, CDR1 is MNHEY and CDR2 is SVGEGT. Measured from the cysteine to the phenylalanine, the CDR3 is 15 residues long. The read is trimmed to its CDR3 DNA, 45 bases read in frame from base 1. The germline V and J ends show losses of 5 bases and 12 bases respectively, and no gene match explains 18 bases of the junction. A word on this clone: Its antigen is currently not known. Per-base quality was not reported, and no clone a single base away is much larger than it.

The TCR originated in a woman in her 70s with acute or convalescent COVID-19. Sequencing was performed on peripheral blood. Recombination linked TRBV6-2 or TRBV6-3 to TRBJ1-2, with 7 bases in between that match TRBD1. The CDR3 sequence is CASSKNGGQQVANTF. The sequenced DNA: TGTGCCAGCAGTAAAAACGGGGGACAGCAGGTCGCGAACACCTTC.